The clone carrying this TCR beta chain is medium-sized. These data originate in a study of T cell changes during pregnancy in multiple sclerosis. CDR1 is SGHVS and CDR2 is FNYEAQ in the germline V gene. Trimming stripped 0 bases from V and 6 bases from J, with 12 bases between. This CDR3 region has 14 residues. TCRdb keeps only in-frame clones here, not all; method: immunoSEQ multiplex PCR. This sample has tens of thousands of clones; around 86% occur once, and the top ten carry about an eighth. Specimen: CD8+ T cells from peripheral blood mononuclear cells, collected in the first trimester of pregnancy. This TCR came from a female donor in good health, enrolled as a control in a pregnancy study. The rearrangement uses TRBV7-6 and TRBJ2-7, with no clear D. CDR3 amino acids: CASSLAAGGREQYF. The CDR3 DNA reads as TGTGCCAGCAGCTTAGCAGCAGGTGGTCGCGAGCAGTACTTC.